This entry lists 18 T cell receptor beta chains sequenced from one sample in a study of blood T cell repertoires in COVID-19 (dated by TCRdb to about 2020). To prepare the library, the immunoSEQ multiplex PCR assay was applied. In TCRdb, the immuneACCESS table is reduced to in-frame sequences with V and J assigned. These tables do not hold every clone; where another copy was compared, an unresolved V gene accounts for under half, and the others remain unexplained. This sample has around 160,000 clones in its table, and roughly four fifths of those were observed once. Roughly a tenth of the sample is taken by the ten largest. The sequencing sample was made of peripheral blood. The receptor set was obtained from a human donor in a cohort sampled during active COVID-19.

This sequence joins TRBV4-3 and TRBJ2-4, with no clear D. V shed 0 bases and J shed 3 bases, with 3 bases lying between them. Germline V gene lookup returns CDR1 LGHNA and CDR2 YSLEER. The CDR3 is 13 amino acids. CDR3 sequence (DNA): TGCGCCAGCAGCCAAGAACTCAAAAACATTCAGTACTTC. Protein product: CASSQELKNIQYF.

The V gene is TRBV27, the J gene TRBJ2-5; D gene ambiguous. The germline V gene has CDR1 MNHEY and CDR2 SMNVEV (reference sequence). V lost 2 bases to trimming and J lost 5 bases, with 9 bases between them. CDR3 size: 13 residues. CDR3 residues: CASSLEPRETQYF. The CDR3 nucleotides are TGTGCCAGCAGTTTAGAACCTCGGGAGACCCAGTACTTC.

The V and J genes are TRBV5-5 and TRBJ2-7, with 7 bases fitting TRBD1. CDR1 and CDR2 (germline): SGHKS, YYEKEE (reference sequence). Germline trimming cut 3 bases from V and 3 bases from J; bases unmatched to any gene: 6. The CDR3 consists of 14 residues. CDR3 coding DNA: TGTGCCAGCAGCTCGCCGGGACAGAACTACGAGCAGTACTTC. Residues: CASSSPGQNYEQYF.

This clone was seen just once. This chain uses TRBV28 with TRBJ1-2; D not certain. The germline V gene encodes CDR1 MDHEN and CDR2 SYDVKM. The CDR3 loop spans 13 amino acids. V dropped 2 bases and J dropped 4 bases, with 8 bases sitting between them. The CDR3 spells CASSLRRGYGYTF. DNA of the CDR3: TGTGCCAGCAGTTTAAGGCGGGGCTATGGCTACACCTTC.

This chain uses TRBV12-3 or TRBV12-4 with TRBJ1-6; 9 bases fit TRBD1. The length of the CDR3 is 13 residues. Unmatched junction bases numbered 6, after V lost 7 bases and J lost 11 bases. The CDR3 sequence is CASTRTGDTPLHF. The CDR3 region has the DNA TGTGCCAGCACTAGGACAGGGGATACACCCCTCCACTTT.

The CDR3 protein is CASSQQGAGYEQYF. Written as DNA, the CDR3 is TGTGCCAGTAGCCAACAGGGGGCTGGGTACGAGCAGTACTTC. V usage is TRBV19 and J usage is TRBJ2-7, with 9 positions matching TRBD1. Germline V CDR1 and CDR2: LNHDA, SQIVND (reference sequence). After removal of 6 bases from V and 4 bases from J, the junction contained 7 bases not matched to a gene. This CDR3 is built from 14 residues.

This sequence joins TRBV9 and TRBJ1-6; D is possibly TRBD1 (6 bases). Germline V gene data show CDR1 as SGDLS and CDR2 as YYNGEE. The CDR3 has 14 amino acids. The germline V and J ends were trimmed by 1 base and 10 bases, with 12 bases remaining between them. The CDR3 is CASSVRGAGSPLHF. The DNA for the CDR3 is TGTGCCAGCAGCGTACGGGGGGCAGGGTCACCCCTCCACTTT.

The rearrangement uses TRBV27 and TRBJ1-5, with 7 bases fitting TRBD1. The CDR3 totals 15 residues. Germline CDR1 is MNHEY and CDR2 is SMNVEV (reference sequence). V gave up 7 bases and J gave up 4 bases; unmatched junction bases: 10. CDR3 region: CASKDRAVLNQPQHF. For the CDR3, the DNA is TGTGCCAGCAAAGACAGGGCCGTTCTGAATCAGCCCCAGCATTTT.

V usage is TRBV5-4 and J usage is TRBJ1-1, with 8 positions matching TRBD1. V trimming: 5 bases; J trimming: 7 bases; junction bases outside the gene matches: 10. Germline lookup yields CDR1 SGHNT and CDR2 YYREEE (reference sequence). The CDR3 contains 14 residues. The CDR3 loop is CASSFDQGASEAFF. CDR3 nucleotides: TGTGCCAGCAGTTTCGATCAGGGGGCAAGTGAAGCTTTCTTT.

The chain recombines TRBV7-9 with TRBJ2-7; D ambiguous. V lost 5 bases to trimming and J lost 7 bases, with 9 bases between them. Germline loops: CDR1 SEHNR, CDR2 FQNEAQ (reference sequence). The CDR3 loop spans 11 amino acids. The CDR3 sequence is CASSANREQYF. In DNA, the CDR3 is TGTGCCAGCAGCGCAAACAGAGAGCAGTACTTC.

The CDR3 here is CSVVKFIATDQDEQYF. Here the CDR3 DNA reads TGCAGCGTTGTTAAATTCATTGCAACCGACCAGGACGAGCAGTACTTC. V and J are TRBV29-1 and TRBJ2-7; D not certain. V was trimmed by 4 bases and J by 5 bases, leaving 24 bases between them. Germline CDR1 and CDR2: SQVTM and ANQGSEA. This CDR3 region has 16 residues.

Note on this clone: Other nucleotide sequences from this sample produce the same CDR3. The chain is built from TRBV2 and TRBJ1-1; perhaps TRBD1 as D (5 bases). V lost 2 bases, J lost 7 bases, and 8 bases lay in between. Germline lookup yields CDR1 SNHLY and CDR2 FYNNEI. The CDR3 has 12 amino acids. CDR3 region: CASSEQGFEAFF. The CDR3 nucleotides read TGTGCCAGCAGTGAACAGGGTTTTGAAGCTTTCTTT.

This sequence joins TRBV7-9 and TRBJ2-1; 7 nucleotides line up with TRBD1. This CDR3 comprises 14 residues. CDR1 is SEHNR, CDR2 FQNEAQ, per germline (reference sequence). Germline trimming cut 5 bases from V and 7 bases from J; bases unmatched to any gene: 8. The CDR3: CASSLMTGWNEQFF. The CDR3 DNA is TGTGCCAGCAGCCTGATGACAGGGTGGAATGAGCAGTTCTTC.

The chain combines TRBV20-1 with TRBJ1-1, with a tentative D call TRBD1 (5 bases). The CDR3 contains 11 residues. V lost 6 bases, J lost 1 base, and 6 bases lay in between. CDR1 is DFQATT, CDR2 SNEGSKA, per germline (reference sequence). CDR3 bases: TGCAGTGCACAGGCGAACACTGAAGCTTTCTTT. Its translation is CSAQANTEAFF.

This clone was recorded a few times. V and J are TRBV19 and TRBJ2-2; 7 positions agree with TRBD1. The CDR3 has 16 amino acids. The trim removed 3 bases at V and 5 bases at J, leaving 9 bases unmatched. The germline CDR1 and CDR2 sequences are LNHDA and SQIVND (reference sequence). The CDR3 sequence is CASSITDRVGTGELFF. CDR3 coding DNA: TGTGCCAGTAGTATCACAGACAGGGTAGGAACCGGGGAGCTGTTTTTT.

The genes are TRBV6-4 and TRBJ2-1, with 12 bases fitting TRBD2. This CDR3 contains 17 residues. Unmatched junction bases numbered 8, after V lost 4 bases and J lost 4 bases. From germline, CDR1 is MRHNA and CDR2 SNTAGT. The DNA for the CDR3 is TGTGCCAGCAGTGTGCTAGCGGGAGGGCCAGGGTACAATGAGCAGTTCTTC. Translation gives CASSVLAGGPGYNEQFF.

The chain links TRBV28 to TRBJ1-5, with no clear D. Germline CDR1 MDHEN, CDR2 SYDVKM. The V gene lost 3 bases and the J gene lost 2 bases, with 11 bases spanning the gap. The CDR3 spans 15 residues. CDR3 region: CASSLEGRGNQPQHF. The CDR3 nucleotides read TGTGCCAGCAGTTTGGAGGGTCGAGGCAATCAGCCCCAGCATTTT.

This clone was observed once. The V and J genes are TRBV7-9 and TRBJ2-1; 9 bases match TRBD1. Trimming cost V 1 base and J 9 bases; bases outside gene matches: 7. There are 15 residues in the CDR3. CDR1 and CDR2 (germline): SEHNR, FQNEAQ (reference sequence). The CDR3 loop reads CASSLEQGAIGEQFF. CDR3 coding DNA: TGTGCCAGCAGCTTAGAACAGGGGGCTATAGGTGAGCAGTTCTTC.